These T cell receptor beta chains were read from a single sample in a study of naive and memory T cell subsets. MiXCR, applied by TCRdb to the UMI-ligation and nested PCR reads, yields one record per CDR3 protein. The repertoire consists of about 21,000 distinct CDR3 sequences, with approximately 11% occurring once and the leading ten covering 15% to 20%. Sequenced material: central memory CD8+ T cells from blood. These TCRs come from a human donor in good health. Both conserved end residues are part of each CDR3. Each record gives: J gene, V gene, D gene, clone size, CDR3 protein, CDR3 DNA. The D gene is left open where the match is weak. Not every row has a clone size; where given, it reads once, few, many or a size class.

>TRBJ2-2|TRBV29-1|NA|NA
CSVGGYGARPNTGELFF
TGCAGCGTCGGGGGTTATGGGGCGCGCCCGAACACCGGGGAGCTGTTTTTT
>TRBJ1-5|TRBV4-2|NA|few
CASSQTSGTGNQPQHF
TGTGCCAGCAGCCAAACAAGTGGGACGGGCAATCAGCCCCAGCATTTT
>TRBJ2-1|TRBV7-2|TRBD2|many
CASSFLAGGPDEQFF
TGTGCCAGCAGCTTCCTAGCGGGAGGGCCCGATGAGCAGTTCTTC
>TRBJ2-1|TRBV7-2|TRBD2|few
CASMGGSHEQFF
TGTGCCAGCATGGGCGGGAGCCACGAGCAGTTCTTC
>TRBJ2-3|TRBV20-1|TRBD2|many
CSAPDGLAGGYTQYF
TGCAGTGCTCCGGATGGACTAGCGGGAGGATATACGCAGTATTTT
>TRBJ2-3|TRBV28|TRBD2|many
CASSFSISGGDTQYF
TGTGCCAGCAGTTTCTCGATTAGCGGGGGGGATACGCAGTATTTT
>TRBJ2-5|TRBV15|NA|many
CATSKIAGETQYF
TGTGCCACCAGCAAGATAGCTGGGGAGACCCAGTACTTC
>TRBJ2-4|TRBV28|NA|NA
CASSPTRGPGYF
TGTGCCAGCAGCCCAACCCGGGGGCCGGGGTACTTC
>TRBJ2-7|TRBV20-1|NA|few
CSARGRQGGYEQYF
TGCAGTGCTAGAGGCCGACAGGGAGGGTACGAGCAGTACTTC
>TRBJ1-1|TRBV6-4|NA|NA
CASSDSQNTEAFF
TGTGCCAGCAGTGACTCCCAAAACACTGAAGCTTTCTTT
>TRBJ1-1|TRBV5-4|TRBD1|NA
CASSLGGTGATEAFF
TGTGCCAGCAGCTTGGGCGGGACAGGGGCGACTGAAGCTTTCTTT
>TRBJ1-2|TRBV12-3/TRBV12-4|NA|medium-sized
CASSTLGGDYGYTF
TGTGCCAGCAGTACACTCGGGGGAGACTATGGCTACACCTTC
>TRBJ1-5|TRBV24-1|NA|many
CATSDVDSNQPQHF
TGTGCCACCAGTGATGTTGATAGCAATCAGCCCCAGCATTTT
>TRBJ2-6|TRBV2|TRBD2|many
CASRLAGGISGANVLTF
TGTGCCAGCAGACTAGCGGGAGGTATCTCTGGGGCCAACGTCCTGACTTTC
>TRBJ2-5|TRBV15|NA|NA
CATSRLLGGETQYF
TGTGCCACCAGCAGACTACTGGGAGGAGAGACCCAGTACTTC
>TRBJ2-5|TRBV6-5|TRBD2|few
CASSRTSGSQETQYF
TGTGCCAGCAGCAGGACTAGCGGGAGTCAGGAGACCCAGTACTTC
>TRBJ1-1|TRBV12-3/TRBV12-4|NA|few
CASSLGTLATEAFF
TGTGCCAGCAGTTTAGGGACCCTCGCTACTGAAGCTTTCTTT
>TRBJ2-2|TRBV3-1|NA|many
CASSQGGQGAGELFF
TGTGCCAGCAGCCAAGGTGGGCAAGGCGCCGGGGAGCTGTTTTTT
>TRBJ2-3|TRBV10-2|NA|many
CASSQGSRDTQYF
TGCGCCAGCTCCCAAGGGAGCCGAGATACGCAGTATTTT
>TRBJ2-7|TRBV2|TRBD2|NA
CASSERLATEEQYF
TGTGCCAGCAGTGAACGACTAGCGACCGAGGAGCAGTACTTC
>TRBJ1-2|TRBV5-1|NA|many
CASSLIPRPINYGYTF
TGCGCCAGCAGCTTGATACCGCGCCCCATTAACTATGGCTACACCTTC
>TRBJ2-2|TRBV4-1|NA|many
CASSQYPGGVRVAGELFF
TGCGCCAGCAGCCAGTACCCGGGCGGGGTACGAGTCGCCGGGGAGCTGTTTTTT
>TRBJ2-7|TRBV6-5|NA|medium-sized
CASSYSGSEQYF
TGTGCCAGCAGTTACTCGGGGTCCGAGCAGTACTTC
>TRBJ2-1|TRBV4-3|NA|NA
CASSQATGLSNNEQFF
TGCGCCAGCAGCCAAGCCACAGGGCTATCTAACAATGAGCAGTTCTTC
>TRBJ1-2|TRBV12-3/TRBV12-4|NA|many
CASSLQGLGVYGYTF
TGTGCCAGCAGTTTACAGGGCCTGGGAGTCTATGGCTACACCTTC
>TRBJ2-1|TRBV12-3/TRBV12-4|TRBD2|NA
CASSYGGENNEQFF
TGTGCCAGCAGTTACGGGGGGGAAAATAATGAGCAGTTCTTC
>TRBJ2-7|TRBV20-1|TRBD2|few
CSATGTSDREQYF
TGCAGTGCTACCGGGACTAGCGACCGGGAGCAGTACTTC
>TRBJ2-1|TRBV19|TRBD2|NA
CASSIAGGPYNEQFF
TGTGCCAGTAGTATAGCGGGAGGGCCTTATAATGAGCAGTTCTTC
>TRBJ2-7|TRBV12-3/TRBV12-4|NA|NA
CASSPGFPGSYEQYF
TGTGCCAGCAGTCCTGGGTTCCCGGGATCCTACGAGCAGTACTTC
>TRBJ2-1|TRBV5-1|TRBD2|NA
CASSSWTSGPHNEQFF
TGCGCCAGCAGCTCCTGGACTAGCGGTCCCCACAATGAGCAGTTCTTC
>TRBJ1-3|TRBV10-3|NA|many
CAISGMGVGIYF
TGTGCCATCAGTGGAATGGGAGTTGGCATATATTTT
>TRBJ2-2|TRBV27|TRBD1|NA
CASTKGTGGTGELFF
TGTGCCAGCACCAAGGGGACAGGGGGAACCGGGGAGCTGTTTTTT
>TRBJ1-1|TRBV6-5|TRBD1|many
CASSMWTGTQKTEAFF
TGTGCCAGCAGTATGTGGACAGGGACGCAAAAGACTGAAGCTTTCTTT
>TRBJ1-5|TRBV6-2/TRBV6-3|NA|few
CASSYGGGRNQPQHF
TGTGCCAGCAGTTACGGAGGGGGAAGGAATCAGCCCCAGCATTTT
>TRBJ1-1|TRBV10-2|NA|few
CASSESNRNTEAFF
TGCGCCAGCAGTGAGTCGAATAGGAACACTGAAGCTTTCTTT
>TRBJ2-1|TRBV15|NA|NA
CATSSGDPNYNEQFF
TGTGCCACCAGCAGCGGGGATCCGAACTACAATGAGCAGTTCTTC
>TRBJ2-1|TRBV7-9|TRBD2|NA
CASSLTTSGSSYNEQFF
TGTGCCAGCAGCTTAACAACTAGCGGGAGCTCCTACAATGAGCAGTTCTTC
>TRBJ2-7|TRBV11-2|NA|few
CASSFETRDEQYF
TGTGCCAGCAGCTTCGAGACTAGAGACGAGCAGTACTTC
>TRBJ2-3|TRBV19|NA|NA
CASTLGGENTDTQYF
TGTGCCAGTACCCTTGGAGGAGAAAACACAGATACGCAGTATTTT
>TRBJ2-7|TRBV11-2|TRBD1|many
CASSLGLTGSSYEQYF
TGTGCCAGCAGCTTAGGGCTGACAGGGAGTTCCTACGAGCAGTACTTC
>TRBJ2-1|TRBV7-9|NA|NA
CASSPVRRDLAHEQFF
TGTGCCAGCAGCCCCGTTAGAAGGGACCTTGCCCATGAGCAGTTCTTC
>TRBJ2-7|TRBV5-1|NA|NA
CASSLATDAAYEQYF
TGCGCCAGCAGCTTGGCCACAGACGCGGCCTACGAGCAGTACTTC
>TRBJ2-5|TRBV7-7|NA|many
CASSPLLREQETQYF
TGTGCCAGCAGCCCTTTACTTAGGGAACAAGAGACCCAGTACTTC
>TRBJ2-1|TRBV13|TRBD1|many
CASGQPGQGHNEQFF
TGTGCCAGCGGACAACCGGGACAGGGGCACAATGAGCAGTTCTTC
>TRBJ2-1|TRBV6-4|NA|few
CASKKTSSQNNEQFF
TGTGCCAGCAAGAAGACCAGCTCCCAGAACAATGAGCAGTTCTTC
>TRBJ1-3|TRBV29-1|NA|many
CSVVDGPSSGNTIYF
TGCAGCGTTGTCGACGGGCCGAGCTCTGGAAACACCATATATTTT
>TRBJ2-7|TRBV10-1|NA|many
CASSRDLATYEQYF
TGCGCCAGCAGTAGGGACTTGGCTACCTACGAGCAGTACTTC
>TRBJ1-2|TRBV30|TRBD1|many
CAWWDRDGYTF
TGTGCCTGGTGGGACAGAGATGGCTACACCTTC
>TRBJ2-1|TRBV12-5|TRBD2|few
CASGLEPSGGGLLNEQFF
TGTGCTAGTGGTTTGGAACCTAGCGGGGGGGGACTTCTCAATGAGCAGTTCTTC
>TRBJ2-1|TRBV2|NA|few
CASSESGLEQFF
TGTGCCAGCAGTGAAAGTGGCCTAGAGCAGTTCTTC
>TRBJ1-2|TRBV6-2/TRBV6-3|TRBD1|many
CASGVTGRLADGYTF
TGTGCCAGCGGCGTGACAGGGCGGTTAGCGGATGGCTACACCTTC
>TRBJ2-1|TRBV9|TRBD2|few
CASSKSGATYNEQFF
TGTGCCAGCAGCAAGAGCGGGGCCACCTACAATGAGCAGTTCTTC
>TRBJ1-1|TRBV12-3/TRBV12-4|TRBD1|few
CASSSTGGSTEAFF
TGTGCCAGCAGTTCGACAGGGGGTAGCACTGAAGCTTTCTTT
>TRBJ2-3|TRBV15|NA|NA
CATSRARQPSTDTQYF
TGTGCCACCAGCAGAGCTAGGCAGCCTAGCACAGATACGCAGTATTTT
>TRBJ2-4|TRBV15|NA|many
CATSRDLSGKNIQYF
TGTGCCACCAGCAGAGATCTCTCGGGGAAAAACATTCAGTACTTC
>TRBJ1-5|TRBV2|NA|NA
CASSESKTGYYSNKPQHF
TGTGCCAGCAGTGAAAGTAAGACAGGCTATTATAGCAATAAGCCCCAGCATTTT
>TRBJ2-1|TRBV7-2|TRBD2|NA
CASSRAGGIYEQFF
TGTGCCAGCAGTCGAGCGGGAGGAATCTATGAGCAGTTCTTC
>TRBJ2-1|TRBV20-1|TRBD2|few
CSAFGTSGYNEQFF
TGCAGTGCTTTCGGGACTAGCGGTTACAATGAGCAGTTCTTC